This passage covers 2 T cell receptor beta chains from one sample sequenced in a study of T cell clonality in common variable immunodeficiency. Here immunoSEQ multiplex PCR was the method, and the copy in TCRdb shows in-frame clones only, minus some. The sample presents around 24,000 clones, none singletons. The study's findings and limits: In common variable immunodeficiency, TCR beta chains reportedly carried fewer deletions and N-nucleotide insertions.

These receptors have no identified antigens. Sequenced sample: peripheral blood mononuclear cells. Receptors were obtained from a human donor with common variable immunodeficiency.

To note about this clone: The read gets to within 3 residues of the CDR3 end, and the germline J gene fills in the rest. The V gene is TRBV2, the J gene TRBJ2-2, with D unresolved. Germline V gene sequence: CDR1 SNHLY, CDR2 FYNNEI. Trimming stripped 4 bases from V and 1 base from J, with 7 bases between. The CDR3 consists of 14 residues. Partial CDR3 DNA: TGTGCCAGCAGTGCGGCTAGGAACACCGGGGAG. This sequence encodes CASSAARNTGE. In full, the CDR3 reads CASSAARNTGELFF.

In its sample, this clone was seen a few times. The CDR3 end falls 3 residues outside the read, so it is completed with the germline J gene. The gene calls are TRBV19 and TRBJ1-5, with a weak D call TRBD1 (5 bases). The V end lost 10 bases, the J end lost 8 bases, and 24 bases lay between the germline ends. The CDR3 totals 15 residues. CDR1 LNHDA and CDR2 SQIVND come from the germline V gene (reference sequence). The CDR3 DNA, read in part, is TGTGCCACCTCACAATTCGAGCAGGGCTTGAAGCCC. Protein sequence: CATSQFEQGLKP. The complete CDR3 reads CATSQFEQGLKPQHF. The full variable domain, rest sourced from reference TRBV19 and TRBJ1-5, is DGGITQSPKYLFRKEGQNVTLSCEQNLNHDAMYWYRQDPGQGLRLIYYSQIVNDFQKGDIAEGYSVSREKKESFPLTVTSAQKNPTAFYLCATSQFEQGLKPQHFGDGTRLSIL.